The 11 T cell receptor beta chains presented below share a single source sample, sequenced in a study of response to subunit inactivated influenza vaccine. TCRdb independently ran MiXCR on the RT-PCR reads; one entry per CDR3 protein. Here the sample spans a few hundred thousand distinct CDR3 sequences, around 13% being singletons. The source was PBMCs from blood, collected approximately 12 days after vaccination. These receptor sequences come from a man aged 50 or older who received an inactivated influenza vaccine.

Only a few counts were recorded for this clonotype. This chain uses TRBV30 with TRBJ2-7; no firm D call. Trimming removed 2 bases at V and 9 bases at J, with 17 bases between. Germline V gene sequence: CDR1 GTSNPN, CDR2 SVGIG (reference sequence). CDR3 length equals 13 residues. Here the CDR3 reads CAWSMTAASGQYF. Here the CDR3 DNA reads TGTGCCTGGAGTATGACGGCAGCTTCTGGGCAGTACTTC.

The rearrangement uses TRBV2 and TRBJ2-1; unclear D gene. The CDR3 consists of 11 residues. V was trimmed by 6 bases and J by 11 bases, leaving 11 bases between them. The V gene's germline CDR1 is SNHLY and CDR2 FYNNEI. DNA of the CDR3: TGTGCCAGCAGGGACCCGGGTAAGCAGTTCTTC. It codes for CASRDPGKQFF.

This CDR3 is CASSTIRIQETQYF. CDR3 bases: TGTGCCAGCAGCACCATCAGGATACAAGAGACCCAGTACTTC. The V gene is TRBV5-8, the J gene TRBJ2-5; no clear D. Per germline, CDR1 SGHTS and CDR2 YDEGEE. V lost 4 bases and J lost 2, with 12 bases in between. CDR3 length: 14 residues.

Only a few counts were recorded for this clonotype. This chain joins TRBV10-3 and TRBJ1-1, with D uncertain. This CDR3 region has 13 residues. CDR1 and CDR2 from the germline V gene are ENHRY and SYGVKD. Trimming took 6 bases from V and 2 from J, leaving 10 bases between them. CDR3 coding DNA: TGTGCCATCAGCAAGGACCGCAACACTGAAGCTTTCTTT. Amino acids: CAISKDRNTEAFF.

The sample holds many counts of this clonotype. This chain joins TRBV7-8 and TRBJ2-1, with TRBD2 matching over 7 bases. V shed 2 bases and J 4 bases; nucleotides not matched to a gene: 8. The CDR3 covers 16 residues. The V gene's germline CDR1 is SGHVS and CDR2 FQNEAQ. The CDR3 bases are TGTGCCAGCAGCTTATCTGGCGGGAGCGTATACAATGAGCAGTTCTTC. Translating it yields CASSLSGGSVYNEQFF. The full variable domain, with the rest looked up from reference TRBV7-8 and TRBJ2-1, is GAGVSQSPRYKVAKRGQDVALRCDPISGHVSLFWYQQALGQGPEFLTYFQNEAQLDKSGLPSDRFFAERPEGSVSTLKIQRTQQEDSAVYLCASSLSGGSVYNEQFFGPGTRLTVL.

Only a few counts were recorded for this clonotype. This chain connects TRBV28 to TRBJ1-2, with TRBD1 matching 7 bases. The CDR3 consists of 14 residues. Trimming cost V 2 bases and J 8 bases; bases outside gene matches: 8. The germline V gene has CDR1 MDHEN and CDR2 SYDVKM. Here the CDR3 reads CASSLQGRGKGYTF. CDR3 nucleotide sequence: TGTGCCAGCAGTTTACAAGGCAGGGGGAAGGGCTACACCTTC.

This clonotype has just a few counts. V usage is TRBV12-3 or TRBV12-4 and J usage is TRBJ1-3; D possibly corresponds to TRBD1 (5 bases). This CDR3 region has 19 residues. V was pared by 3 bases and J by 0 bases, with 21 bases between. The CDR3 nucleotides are TGTGCCAGCAGTTTCCGACAAAGGGGAGAATTGAGCTCTGGAAACACCATATATTTT. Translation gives CASSFRQRGELSSGNTIYF.

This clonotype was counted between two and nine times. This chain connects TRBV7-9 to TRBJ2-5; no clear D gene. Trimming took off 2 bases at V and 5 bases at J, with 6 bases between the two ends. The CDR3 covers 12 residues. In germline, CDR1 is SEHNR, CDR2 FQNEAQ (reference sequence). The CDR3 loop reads CASSLSVETQYF. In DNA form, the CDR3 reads TGTGCCAGCAGCTTATCTGTGGAGACCCAGTACTTC.

CDR3 loop: CASSHGRTQETQYF. CDR3 sequence (DNA): TGCGCCAGCAGCCACGGACGGACCCAAGAGACCCAGTACTTC. The chain is built from TRBV5-1 and TRBJ2-5; D is ambiguous. Germline V gene data show CDR1 as SGHRS and CDR2 as YFSETQ. With 4 bases removed from V and 1 base from J, the gap between germline ends came to 11 bases. The CDR3 is 14 amino acids.

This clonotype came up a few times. CDR3 region: CASSYLDSLNQPQHF. CDR3 bases: TGTGCCAGCAGTTACCTGGACAGCCTTAATCAGCCCCAGCATTTT. The V and J genes are TRBV6-2 or TRBV6-3 and TRBJ1-5, with D possibly matching TRBD1 (6 bases). The CDR3 length is 15 residues. V lost 2 bases to trimming and J lost 4 bases, with 12 bases between them. The germline V gene encodes CDR1 MNHEY and CDR2 SVGEGT.

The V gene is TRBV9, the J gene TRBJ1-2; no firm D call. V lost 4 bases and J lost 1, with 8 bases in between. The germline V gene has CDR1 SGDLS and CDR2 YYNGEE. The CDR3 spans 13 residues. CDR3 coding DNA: TGTGCCAGCAGCTCGACCCTTAACTATGGCTACACCTTC. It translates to CASSSTLNYGYTF.